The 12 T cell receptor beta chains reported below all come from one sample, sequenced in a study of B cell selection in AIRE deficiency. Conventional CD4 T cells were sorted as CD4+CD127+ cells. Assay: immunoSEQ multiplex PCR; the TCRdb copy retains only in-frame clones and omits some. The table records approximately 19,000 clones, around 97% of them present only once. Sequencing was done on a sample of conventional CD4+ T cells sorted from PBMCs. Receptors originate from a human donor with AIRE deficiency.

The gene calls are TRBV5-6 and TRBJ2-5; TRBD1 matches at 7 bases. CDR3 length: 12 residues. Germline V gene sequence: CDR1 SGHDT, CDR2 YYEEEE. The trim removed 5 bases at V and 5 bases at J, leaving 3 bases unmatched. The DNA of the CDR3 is TGTGCCAGCAGTCAGGACAGGGAGACCCAGTACTTC. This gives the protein CASSQDRETQYF.

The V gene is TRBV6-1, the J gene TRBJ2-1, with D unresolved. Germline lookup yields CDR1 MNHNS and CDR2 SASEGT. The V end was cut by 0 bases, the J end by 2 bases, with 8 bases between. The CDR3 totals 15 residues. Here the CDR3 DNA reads TGTGCCAGCAGTGAAGCGATGGGGACCTACAATGAGCAGTTCTTC. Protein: CASSEAMGTYNEQFF.

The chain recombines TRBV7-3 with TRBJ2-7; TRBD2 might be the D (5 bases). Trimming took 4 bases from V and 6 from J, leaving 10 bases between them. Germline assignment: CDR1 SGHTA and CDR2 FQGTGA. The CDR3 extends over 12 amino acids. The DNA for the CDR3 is TGTGCCAGCAGCTCCCCCGGAGGCGAGCAGTACTTC. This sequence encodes CASSSPGGEQYF.

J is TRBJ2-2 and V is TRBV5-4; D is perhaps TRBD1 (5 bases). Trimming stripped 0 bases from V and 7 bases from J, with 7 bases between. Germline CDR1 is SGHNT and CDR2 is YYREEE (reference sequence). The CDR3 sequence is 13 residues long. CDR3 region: CASSLDRFGELFF. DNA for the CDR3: TGTGCCAGCAGCTTGGACAGGTTCGGGGAGCTGTTTTTT.

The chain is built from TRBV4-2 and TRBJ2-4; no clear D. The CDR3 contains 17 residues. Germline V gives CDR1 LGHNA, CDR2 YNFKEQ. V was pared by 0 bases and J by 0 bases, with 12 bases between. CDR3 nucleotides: TGTGCCAGCAGCCAAGATCACGCGTCCCTAGCCAAAAACATTCAGTACTTC. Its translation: CASSQDHASLAKNIQYF.

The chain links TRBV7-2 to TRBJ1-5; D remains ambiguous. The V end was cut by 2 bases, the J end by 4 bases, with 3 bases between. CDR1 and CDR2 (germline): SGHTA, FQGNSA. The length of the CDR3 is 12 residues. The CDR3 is CASSLHNQPQHF. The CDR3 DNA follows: TGTGCCAGCAGCTTACATAATCAGCCCCAGCATTTT.

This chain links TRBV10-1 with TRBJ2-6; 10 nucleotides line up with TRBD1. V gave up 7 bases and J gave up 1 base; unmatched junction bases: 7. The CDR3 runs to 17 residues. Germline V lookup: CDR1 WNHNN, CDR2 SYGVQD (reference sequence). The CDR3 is CASKRDRGPSGANVLTF. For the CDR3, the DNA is TGCGCCAGCAAGCGGGACAGGGGACCGTCTGGGGCCAACGTCCTGACTTTC.

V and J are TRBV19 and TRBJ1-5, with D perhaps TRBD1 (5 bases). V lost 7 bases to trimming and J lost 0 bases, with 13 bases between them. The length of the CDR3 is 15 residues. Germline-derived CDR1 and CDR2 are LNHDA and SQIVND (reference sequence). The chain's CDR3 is CASNKGTYSNQPQHF. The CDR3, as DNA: TGTGCCAGTAATAAGGGGACCTATAGCAATCAGCCCCAGCATTTT.

CDR3 sequence reads: CASSNRGSYEQYF. The DNA for the CDR3 is TGCGCCAGCAGTAACAGGGGCTCCTACGAGCAGTACTTC. The gene calls are TRBV5-1 and TRBJ2-7, with TRBD1 matching 7 bases. Germline CDR1 is SGHRS and CDR2 is YFSETQ. The CDR3 is 13 residues long. V gave up 5 bases and J gave up 0 bases; unmatched junction bases: 2.

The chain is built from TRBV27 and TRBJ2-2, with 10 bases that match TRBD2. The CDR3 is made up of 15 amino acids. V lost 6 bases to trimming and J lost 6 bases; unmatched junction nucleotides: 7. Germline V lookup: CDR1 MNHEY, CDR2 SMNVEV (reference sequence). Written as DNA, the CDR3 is TGTGCCAGCAGCCGGAGCGGGAGGGCCGCCGGGGAGCTGTTTTTT. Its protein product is CASSRSGRAAGELFF.

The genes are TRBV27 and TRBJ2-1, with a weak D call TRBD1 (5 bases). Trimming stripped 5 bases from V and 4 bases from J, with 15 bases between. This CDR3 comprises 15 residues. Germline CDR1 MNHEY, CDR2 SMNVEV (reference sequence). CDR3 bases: TGTGCCAGCAGTAAACAGGTCCCCCCGTACAATGAGCAGTTCTTC. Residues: CASSKQVPPYNEQFF.

CDR3 amino acids: CASGPLTGAYEQYF. DNA of the CDR3: TGTGCTAGTGGCCCTCTGACAGGGGCCTACGAGCAGTACTTC. The chain carries TRBV12-5 and TRBJ2-7; 8 bases fit TRBD1. V gave up 6 bases and J gave up 2 bases; unmatched junction bases: 6. The germline gives CDR1 LGHNT, CDR2 FRNRAP. CDR3 size: 14 residues.